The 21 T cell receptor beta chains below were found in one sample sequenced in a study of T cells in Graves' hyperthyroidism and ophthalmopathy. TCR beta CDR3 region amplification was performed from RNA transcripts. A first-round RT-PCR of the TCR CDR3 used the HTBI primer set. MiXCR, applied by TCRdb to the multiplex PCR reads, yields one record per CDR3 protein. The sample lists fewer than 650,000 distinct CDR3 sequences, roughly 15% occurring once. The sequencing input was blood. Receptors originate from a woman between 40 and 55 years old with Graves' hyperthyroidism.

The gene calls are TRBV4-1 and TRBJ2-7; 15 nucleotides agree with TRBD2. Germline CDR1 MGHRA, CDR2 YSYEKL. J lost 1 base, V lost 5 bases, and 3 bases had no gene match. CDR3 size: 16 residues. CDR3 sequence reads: CASSGGTSGRSYEQYF. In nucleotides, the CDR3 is TGCGCCAGCAGCGGGGGGACTAGCGGGAGGTCCTACGAGCAGTACTTC.

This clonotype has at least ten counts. The CDR3 DNA follows: TGCGCCAGCAGCTTGATCTCAGGGTTTTTGGGCGGTAGCGCAAACAATGAGCAGTTCTTC. It specifies CASSLISGFLGGSANNEQFF. This chain links TRBV5-1 with TRBJ2-1; D might be TRBD1 or TRBD2, each matching 5 bases. This CDR3 comprises 20 residues. Germline V gene sequence: CDR1 SGHRS, CDR2 YFSETQ. With 1 base removed from V and 5 bases from J, the gap between germline ends came to 28 bases.

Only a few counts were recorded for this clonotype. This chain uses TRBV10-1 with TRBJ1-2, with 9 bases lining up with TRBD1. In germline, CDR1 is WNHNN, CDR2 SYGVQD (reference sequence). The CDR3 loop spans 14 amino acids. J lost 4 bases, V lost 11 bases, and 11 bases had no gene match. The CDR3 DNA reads TGCGCCGGCACCGTGCAGGACAGGGGCTATGGCTACACCTTC. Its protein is CAGTVQDRGYGYTF.

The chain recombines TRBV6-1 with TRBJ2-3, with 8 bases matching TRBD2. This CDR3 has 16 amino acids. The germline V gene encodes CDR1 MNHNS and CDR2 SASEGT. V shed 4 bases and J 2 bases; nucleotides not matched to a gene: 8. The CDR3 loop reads CASSGVGSGVTDTQYF. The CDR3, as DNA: TGTGCCAGCAGTGGAGTCGGTAGCGGGGTCACAGATACGCAGTATTTT.

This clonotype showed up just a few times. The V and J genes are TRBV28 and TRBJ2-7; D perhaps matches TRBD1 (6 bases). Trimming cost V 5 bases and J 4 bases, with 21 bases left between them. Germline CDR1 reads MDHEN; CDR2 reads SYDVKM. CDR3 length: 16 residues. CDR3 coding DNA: TGTGCCAGCAGTCACTACTTCAGGGGCAGAGGGTACGAGCAGTACTTC. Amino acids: CASSHYFRGRGYEQYF.

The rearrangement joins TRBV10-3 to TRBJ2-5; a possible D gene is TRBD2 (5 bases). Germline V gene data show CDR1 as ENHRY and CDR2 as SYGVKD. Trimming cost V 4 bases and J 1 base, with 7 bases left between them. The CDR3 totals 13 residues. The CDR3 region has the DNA TGTGCCATCAGTGGCACTAGCCAAGAGACCCAGTACTTC. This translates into CAISGTSQETQYF.

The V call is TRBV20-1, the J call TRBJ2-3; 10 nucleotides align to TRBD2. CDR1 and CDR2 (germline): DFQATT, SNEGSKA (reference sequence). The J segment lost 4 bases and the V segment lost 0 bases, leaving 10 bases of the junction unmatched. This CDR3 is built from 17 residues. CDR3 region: CSARDLEAGGGSDTQYF. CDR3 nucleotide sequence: TGCAGTGCTAGAGATCTTGAAGCGGGAGGGGGGTCAGATACGCAGTATTTT.

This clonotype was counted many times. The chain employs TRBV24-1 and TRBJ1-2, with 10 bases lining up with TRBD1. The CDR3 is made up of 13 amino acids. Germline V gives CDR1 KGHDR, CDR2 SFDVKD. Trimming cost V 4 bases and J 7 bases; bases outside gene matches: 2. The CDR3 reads CATSEGTGAGYTF. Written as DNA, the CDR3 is TGTGCCACCAGTGAGGGGACAGGGGCTGGCTACACCTTC.

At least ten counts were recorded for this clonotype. CDR3 amino acids: CASSVGGGHQPQHF. In DNA form, the CDR3 reads TGTGCCAGCAGCGTCGGGGGGGGTCATCAGCCCCAGCATTTT. V and J are TRBV27 and TRBJ1-5, with a weak D call TRBD1 (5 bases). The CDR3 is 14 residues long. Looked up from germline, CDR1 is MNHEY and CDR2 is SMNVEV (reference sequence). V lost 6 bases and J lost 5, with 14 bases in between.

The CDR3: CASSLPGRTYNYGYTF. The CDR3 DNA reads as TGTGCCAGCAGCCTACCGGGACGGACTTATAACTATGGCTACACCTTC. This chain joins TRBV7-9 and TRBJ1-2, with D maybe TRBD1 (5 bases). This CDR3 contains 16 residues. Trimming took off 5 bases at V and 1 base at J, with 17 bases between the two ends. Germline V gives CDR1 SEHNR, CDR2 FQNEAQ (reference sequence).

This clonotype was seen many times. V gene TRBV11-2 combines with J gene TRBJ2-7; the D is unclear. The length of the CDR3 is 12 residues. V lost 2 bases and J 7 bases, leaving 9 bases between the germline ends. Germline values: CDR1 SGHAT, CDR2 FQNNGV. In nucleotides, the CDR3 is TGTGCCAGCAGCTTAATAGGAGCAGAGCAGTACTTC. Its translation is CASSLIGAEQYF.

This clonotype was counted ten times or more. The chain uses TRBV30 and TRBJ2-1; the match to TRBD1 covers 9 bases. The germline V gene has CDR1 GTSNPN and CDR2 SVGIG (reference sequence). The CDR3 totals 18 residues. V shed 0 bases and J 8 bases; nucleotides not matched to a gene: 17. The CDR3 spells CAWSVPTHRGPRGYEQFF. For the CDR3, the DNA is TGTGCCTGGAGTGTACCGACCCACAGGGGGCCCCGTGGCTATGAGCAGTTCTTC.

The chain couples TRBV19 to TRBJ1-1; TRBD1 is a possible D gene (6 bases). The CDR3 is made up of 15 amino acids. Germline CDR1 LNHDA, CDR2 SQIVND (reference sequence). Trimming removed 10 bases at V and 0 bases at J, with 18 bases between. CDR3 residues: CATRYSGVVNTEAFF. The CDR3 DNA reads TGTGCCACTCGGTACTCAGGGGTAGTGAACACTGAAGCTTTCTTT. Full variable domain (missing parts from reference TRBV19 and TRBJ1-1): DGGITQSPKYLFRKEGQNVTLSCEQNLNHDAMYWYRQDPGQGLRLIYYSQIVNDFQKGDIAEGYSVSREKKESFPLTVTSAQKNPTAFYLCATRYSGVVNTEAFFGQGTRLTVV.

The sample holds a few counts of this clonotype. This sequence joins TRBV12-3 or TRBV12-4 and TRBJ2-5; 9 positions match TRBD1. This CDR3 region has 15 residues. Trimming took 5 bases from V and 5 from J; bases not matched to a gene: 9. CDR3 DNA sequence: TGTGCCAGCAGTCCAACAGGGGGCGGCACCGAGACCCAGTACTTC. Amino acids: CASSPTGGGTETQYF.

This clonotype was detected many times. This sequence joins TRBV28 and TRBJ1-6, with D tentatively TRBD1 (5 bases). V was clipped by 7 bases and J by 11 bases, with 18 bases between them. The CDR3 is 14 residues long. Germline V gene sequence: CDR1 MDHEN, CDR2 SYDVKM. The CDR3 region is CASTPSGTRTPLHF. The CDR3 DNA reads TGTGCCAGCACCCCTTCCGGGACTAGGACACCCCTCCACTTT.

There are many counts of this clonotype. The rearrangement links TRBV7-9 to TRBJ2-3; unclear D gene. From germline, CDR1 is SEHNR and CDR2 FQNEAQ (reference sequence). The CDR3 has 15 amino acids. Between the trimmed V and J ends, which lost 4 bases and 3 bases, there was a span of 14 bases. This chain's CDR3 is CASSSPMGYTDTQYF. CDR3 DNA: TGTGCCAGCAGCTCCCCGATGGGTTATACAGATACGCAGTATTTT.

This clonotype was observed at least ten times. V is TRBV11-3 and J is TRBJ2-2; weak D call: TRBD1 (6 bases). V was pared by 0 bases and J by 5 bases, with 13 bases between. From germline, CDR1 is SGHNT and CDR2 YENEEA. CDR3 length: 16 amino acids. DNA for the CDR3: TGTGCCAGCAGCTTAGAAGGGGGTAGAGAAACCGGGGAGCTGTTTTTT. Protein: CASSLEGGRETGELFF.

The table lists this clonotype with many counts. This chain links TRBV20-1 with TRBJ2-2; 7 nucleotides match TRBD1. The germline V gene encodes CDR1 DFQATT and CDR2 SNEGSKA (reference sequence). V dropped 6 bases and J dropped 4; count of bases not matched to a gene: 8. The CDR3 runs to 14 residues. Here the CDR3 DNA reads TGCAGTGCCAAGTTTAACAGGGGCACCGGGGAGCTGTTTTTT. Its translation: CSAKFNRGTGELFF.

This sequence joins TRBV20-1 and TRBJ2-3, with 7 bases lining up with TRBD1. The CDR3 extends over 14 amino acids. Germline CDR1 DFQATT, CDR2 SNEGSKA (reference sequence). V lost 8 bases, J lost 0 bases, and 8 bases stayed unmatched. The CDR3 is CSPKGGLSTDTQYF. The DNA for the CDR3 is TGCAGTCCAAAAGGGGGCCTTAGCACAGATACGCAGTATTTT.

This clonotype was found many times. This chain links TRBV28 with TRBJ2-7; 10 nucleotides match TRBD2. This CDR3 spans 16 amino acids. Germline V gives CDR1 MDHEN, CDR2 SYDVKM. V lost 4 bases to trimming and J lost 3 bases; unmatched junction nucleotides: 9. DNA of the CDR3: TGTGCCAGCAGTTCCTCTAGCGGGAGTTACAGCTACGAGCAGTACTTC. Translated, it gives CASSSSSGSYSYEQYF.

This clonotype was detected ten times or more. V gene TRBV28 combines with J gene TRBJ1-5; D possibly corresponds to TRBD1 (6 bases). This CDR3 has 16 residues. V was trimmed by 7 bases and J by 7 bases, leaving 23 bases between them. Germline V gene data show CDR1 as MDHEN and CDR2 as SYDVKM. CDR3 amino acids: CASNNYGNVRGQPQHF. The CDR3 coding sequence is TGTGCCAGCAACAATTATGGGAATGTGAGGGGGCAGCCCCAGCATTTT.